Reported below is one T cell receptor beta chain. These data originate in a study of shared clonotypes between healthy human individuals. Selected positively for CCR7 and CD45RO-negative, naive CD8 cells excluded terminally differentiated effector memory CD45RA+ cells. In the sorted-subset replicate PCRs, 150 to 200 ng DNA, roughly 30,000 T cell genomes, was used. The repertoire was sequenced with immunoSEQ multiplex PCR; TCRdb's copy has only in-frame clones and lacks some. The sample shows roughly 2 million clones, about 95% of them seen only once. The TCR was taken from a man aged 18 to 30 in good health. Material: naive CD8+ T cells sorted from blood.

Here the CDR3 DNA reads TGCGCCAGCACCACCCGGGACCAACTCCCCGTGGATGAGCAGTTCTTC. It codes for CASTTRDQLPVDEQFF. The rearrangement uses TRBV4-1 and TRBJ2-1; D is possibly TRBD1 or TRBD2 (5 bases each). Trimming removed 7 bases from V and 8 bases from J, with 24 bases in between. CDR1 is MGHRA and CDR2 is YSYEKL in the germline V gene. The CDR3 runs to 16 residues.